The source of this T cell receptor beta chain is a study of blood T cell repertoires in COVID-19 (TCRdb year 2020). A note on the overall study: Collaborator samples came from the United States, Italy and Spain and covered acute and convalescent phases of COVID-19. The prospective study material was composed of cDNA or gDNA derived from T cells, B-cell-depleted T cells, or PBMCs. Where available, HLA class I and class II types were taken from metadata supplied by the sample provider and were not determined by assay-based typing. The repertoires were released in a freely available public database intended as a resource for research on the immune response to SARS-CoV-2. A de-identified subject ID, COVID-19 status, age in years and sex were almost always included in the sample metadata. The dataset comprised deeply sampled blood TCRbeta repertoires from subjects exposed to, actively infected with, or recovered from COVID-19. The samples were drawn from the first 160 participants of the ongoing ImmuneRACE study and from more than 1,000 subjects provided by 6 global collaborators.

On this clone itself: No antigen is known for it. The sample holds no much larger clone one base away, and base qualities are not on file.

The immunoSEQ Assay, a bias-controlled multiplex PCR, was used to amplify TCRbeta CDR3 regions from genomic DNA. The authors' analysis ran thus. The number of nucleated cells in each sample was estimated by amplification of reference gene primers within the assay. To quantify the absolute abundance of each unique TCRbeta CDR3 rearrangement, sequence reads were collapsed and filtered. Productive Simpson clonality was computed per sample as the square root of Simpson's diversity index over productive rearrangements. Entries here come from immuneACCESS through TCRdb and include only in-frame sequences with V and J called. Some clones fail to appear in such tables; in the studies checked, an unresolved V gene covers under half of the shortfall, and the cause of the remainder is unknown. V and J calls and clone size come straight from that table; D and trimming were deduced from the DNA. This sample holds about 40,000 clones; around 90% were observed only once. The ten largest make up 9.6% of the sample.

The collaborating institutions used their own protocols to collect whole blood in K2EDTA tubes. Collaborator samples were shipped for TCRbeta analysis as frozen whole blood, isolated PBMCs, or DNA extracted from either sample type. The germline V and J ends show losses of 4 bases and 4 bases respectively, and no gene match explains 6 bases of the junction. The cysteine opens and the phenylalanine closes a CDR3 of 15 amino acids. The sequence is cut down to CDR3 DNA, 45 bases in frame from base 1. CDR1 and CDR2 are read off the germline V gene as SGHDN and FVKESK. What the study reported, not specific to this receptor: How much clinical and demographic metadata was included differed by source and by participant, and the metadata was provided uncurated.

The rearrangement combines TRBV14 with TRBJ2-7; TRBD1 matches 11 bases in the middle. This clonotype originated in a woman older than 75 with active COVID-19. What was sequenced was peripheral blood. The CDR3 protein: CASSRPGQGVYEQYF. The sequence in DNA is TGTGCCAGCAGCCGCCCGGGACAGGGGGTTTACGAGCAGTACTTC.